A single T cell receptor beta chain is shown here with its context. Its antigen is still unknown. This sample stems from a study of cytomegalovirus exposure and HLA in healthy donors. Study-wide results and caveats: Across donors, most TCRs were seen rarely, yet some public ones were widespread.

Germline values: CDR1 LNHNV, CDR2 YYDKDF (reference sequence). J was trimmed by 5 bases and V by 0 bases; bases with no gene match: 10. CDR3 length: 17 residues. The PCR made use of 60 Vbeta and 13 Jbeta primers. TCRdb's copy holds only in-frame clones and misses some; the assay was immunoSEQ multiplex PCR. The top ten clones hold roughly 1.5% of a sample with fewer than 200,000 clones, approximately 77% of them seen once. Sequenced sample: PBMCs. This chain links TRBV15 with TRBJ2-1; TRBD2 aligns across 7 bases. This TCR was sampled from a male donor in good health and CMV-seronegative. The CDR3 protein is CATSRDDSVGTNNEQFF. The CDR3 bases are TGTGCCACCAGCAGAGACGATAGTGTGGGGACTAACAATGAGCAGTTCTTC.